The 31 T cell receptor beta chains in this list originate from one sample, sequenced in a study of read filtering for tumor transcriptome and immune sequencing. From roughly 0.4 ug of RNA, a library with molecular barcoded alpha/delta and beta/gamma adaptors was made. TCRdb reprocessed the reads with MiXCR, giving one entry per CDR3 protein. The sample gives about 86,000 distinct CDR3 sequences, about 12% of which show up once; under 15% is in the top ten. Material for sequencing was a population of CD138-negative cells sorted from bone marrow. These receptors all come from a donor at least 40 years old with multiple myeloma.

This clonotype was picked up many times. The chain carries TRBV20-1 and TRBJ2-1; D is uncertain. The CDR3 extends over 12 amino acids. Germline V gives CDR1 DFQATT, CDR2 SNEGSKA (reference sequence). Between the trimmed V and J ends, which lost 0 bases and 15 bases, there was a span of 15 bases. The CDR3 nucleotides read TGCAGTGCTAGAGATATTCGGTACGAACTGTTCTTC. This sequence encodes CSARDIRYELFF.

This clonotype showed up many times. This rearrangement joins TRBV30 to TRBJ2-2; maybe TRBD2 (6 bases). CDR3 length: 14 amino acids. Trimming took 6 bases from V and 2 from J, leaving 13 bases between them. CDR1 is GTSNPN and CDR2 is SVGIG in the germline V gene (reference sequence). CDR3 sequence reads: CACNTGSNTGELFF. The CDR3 bases are TGTGCCTGCAATACCGGGAGTAACACCGGGGAGCTGTTTTTT.

This clonotype was picked up a small number of times. V usage is TRBV5-1 and J usage is TRBJ2-3; TRBD1 matches 12 bases. J was trimmed by 4 bases and V by 3 bases; bases with no gene match: 15. The CDR3 sequence is 19 residues long. Germline V gene sequence: CDR1 SGHRS, CDR2 YFSETQ. CDR3 nucleotide sequence: TGCGCCAGCAGCTCCCCAACCACCGGGACAGGGGGCTTTGCAGATACGCAGTATTTT. Protein: CASSSPTTGTGGFADTQYF. The full variable domain, with the rest looked up from reference TRBV5-1 and TRBJ2-3, is KAGVTQTPRYLIKTRGQQVTLSCSPISGHRSVSWYQQTPGQGLQFLFEYFSETQRNKGNFPGRFSGRQFSNSRSEMNVSTLELGDSALYLCASSSPTTGTGGFADTQYFGPGTRLTVL.

Note on this clonotype: A read error may be the cause here, since a much bigger clone is one base away. This chain connects TRBV7-3 to TRBJ2-3; 9 positions agree with TRBD2. The V gene end was trimmed by 7 bases and the J gene end by 8 bases; junction bases not matched to a gene: 13. The CDR3 has 15 residues. The V gene's germline CDR1 is SGHTA and CDR2 FQGTGA. CDR3 coding DNA: TGTGCCAGCACCTTTGGCGGGAGGGCCGGAGGTACGCAGTATTTT. The encoded protein is CASTFGGRAGGTQYF.

In its sample, this clonotype was seen a few times. This chain connects TRBV10-3 to TRBJ1-5, with a possible D match to TRBD1 (5 bases). The V end was cut by 6 bases, the J end by 6 bases, with 15 bases between. The CDR3 is 14 residues long. Germline CDR1 reads ENHRY; CDR2 reads SYGVKD. Written as DNA, the CDR3 is TGTGCCATCAGCCCCGGGACGTGGGCTCAGCCCCAGCATTTT. Encoded protein: CAISPGTWAQPQHF.

In this sample, this clonotype turned up many times. This chain connects TRBV9 to TRBJ2-7; the D is unclear. V lost 1 base to trimming and J lost 9 bases, with 14 bases between them. The V gene's germline CDR1 is SGDLS and CDR2 YYNGEE. The CDR3 runs 13 residues. The DNA of the CDR3 is TGTGCCAGCAGCGTAACCCAGAGTCCGGGGCAGTACTTC. This codes for CASSVTQSPGQYF.

This clonotype was seen a few times. At one end, the junction sequence differs from germline, possibly due to a read error. The chain joins TRBV12-3 or TRBV12-4 to TRBJ2-1, with TRBD2 matching 12 bases. This CDR3 has 17 residues. CDR3 DNA sequence: TGCGCCAGCTCTGGGACTAGCGGGCCAAGCTCCTACAATGAGCAGTTCTTC. Translating gives CASSGTSGPSSYNEQFF.

The sample holds many counts of this clonotype. The chain has TRBV30 and TRBJ2-1, with 9 bases fitting TRBD2. CDR1 GTSNPN and CDR2 SVGIG come from the germline V gene (reference sequence). This CDR3 has 13 amino acids. V lost 4 bases to trimming and J lost 9 bases; unmatched junction nucleotides: 7. CDR3 nucleotide sequence: TGTGCCTGGACTCCGGGACTAGCCAGTGAGCAGTTCTTC. Translated: CAWTPGLASEQFF.

In this sample, this clonotype turned up many times. The chain couples TRBV5-1 to TRBJ2-7, with 8 bases identical to TRBD2. J was trimmed by 3 bases and V by 2 bases; bases with no gene match: 7. This CDR3 has 15 amino acids. The germline V gene encodes CDR1 SGHRS and CDR2 YFSETQ. CDR3 DNA sequence: TGCGCCAGCAGCTTTGAAGCGGGAGCCTTCTACGAGCAGTACTTC. Its translation is CASSFEAGAFYEQYF.

This clonotype was observed at least ten times. This chain links TRBV9 with TRBJ2-5, with 9 bases identical to TRBD2. V gave up 4 bases and J gave up 3 bases; unmatched junction bases: 16. This CDR3 contains 18 residues. CDR1 and CDR2 from the germline V gene are SGDLS and YYNGEE. For the CDR3, the DNA is TGTGCCAGCAGCCACTATTACCGGCAGGCGGGAGGGGAAGAGACCCAGTACTTC. This encodes CASSHYYRQAGGEETQYF.

This clonotype has ten or more counts. The V gene is TRBV10-3, the J gene TRBJ1-1; the D is unclear. The CDR3 runs 13 residues. V lost 3 bases and J lost 1, with 6 bases in between. Germline lookup yields CDR1 ENHRY and CDR2 SYGVKD. In nucleotides, the CDR3 is TGTGCCATCAGTGACAAGAGGAACACTGAAGCTTTCTTT. This encodes CAISDKRNTEAFF.

This clonotype was seen ten or more times. The genes are TRBV9 and TRBJ2-2; 9 nucleotides align to TRBD1. The J segment lost 7 bases and the V segment lost 4 bases, leaving 11 bases of the junction unmatched. CDR3 length: 16 amino acids. Germline V gene lookup returns CDR1 SGDLS and CDR2 YYNGEE. CDR3 sequence (DNA): TGTGCCAGCAGCACCCCCGGGACAGGGACAATCGGGGAGCTGTTTTTT. Translation gives CASSTPGTGTIGELFF. The full variable domain, with the rest looked up from reference TRBV9 and TRBJ2-2, is DSGVTQTPKHLITATGQRVTLRCSPRSGDLSVYWYQQSLDQGLQFLIQYYNGEERAKGNILERFSAQQFPDLHSELNLSSLELGDSALYFCASSTPGTGTIGELFFGEGSRLTVL.

Notes on this clonotype: This may be a read error, as it is one base from a much larger clone. This chain joins TRBV7-2 and TRBJ2-1; no reliable D call. The CDR3 covers 15 residues. Germline V gives CDR1 SGHTA, CDR2 FQGNSA. The CDR3 is CASSLEGSSYNGQFF. The CDR3 DNA reads TGTGCCAGCAGCTTAGAGGGCAGCTCCTACAATGGGCAGTTCTTC.

This clonotype has a count of ten or more. CDR3 sequence: CARPPGGIQYF. The CDR3 DNA is TGTGCCAGACCCCCGGGCGGCATTCAGTACTTC. The genes are TRBV19 and TRBJ2-4, with D uncertain. V was pared by 9 bases and J by 9 bases, with 12 bases between. Germline V gene data show CDR1 as LNHDA and CDR2 as SQIVND (reference sequence). CDR3 length: 11 amino acids.

The table lists this clonotype with many counts. V gene TRBV4-2 combines with J gene TRBJ1-3; 7 nucleotides align to TRBD1. With V trimmed by 4 bases and J by 4 bases, 4 bases remained unmatched. Germline CDR1 and CDR2: LGHNA and YNFKEQ. The CDR3 runs 14 residues. The CDR3 is CASSRQGAGNTIYF. CDR3 in DNA: TGTGCCAGCAGCCGACAGGGTGCGGGAAACACCATATATTTT.

In this sample, this clonotype turned up many times. The rearrangement uses TRBV7-2 and TRBJ2-1; D might be TRBD2 (6 bases). In germline, CDR1 is SGHTA, CDR2 FQGNSA. V dropped 1 base and J dropped 7 bases, with 11 bases sitting between them. This CDR3 is built from 14 residues. The chain's CDR3 is CASSLVSGRNEQFF. The CDR3 bases are TGTGCCAGCAGCTTAGTTAGTGGGAGGAATGAGCAGTTCTTC.

This clonotype has a count of ten or more. The chain joins TRBV10-3 to TRBJ2-5, with 8 positions matching TRBD2. Germline V gene sequence: CDR1 ENHRY, CDR2 SYGVKD. The trim removed 4 bases at V and 5 bases at J, leaving 12 bases unmatched. The CDR3 contains 16 residues. CDR3 sequence (DNA): TGTGCCATCAGTGGGACCTTTGGACTAGCCGCCGAGACCCAGTACTTC. Translated: CAISGTFGLAAETQYF.

This clonotype was observed at least ten times. The chain uses TRBV20-1 and TRBJ2-3; 7 bases map to TRBD2. The V segment lost 8 bases and the J segment 7 bases; nucleotides outside the gene matches: 18. Germline V lookup: CDR1 DFQATT, CDR2 SNEGSKA (reference sequence). This CDR3 has 15 residues. CDR3 DNA sequence: TGCAGTTCACCTCCTGGCGGGAGTACTACGTATACGCAGTATTTT. Translated: CSSPPGGSTTYTQYF.

This clonotype has a count of ten or more. The chain is built from TRBV6-4 and TRBJ1-5, with D maybe TRBD1 (5 bases). The CDR3 loop spans 14 amino acids. Germline V gene lookup returns CDR1 MRHNA and CDR2 SNTAGT. Trimming shortened V by 3 bases and J by 4 bases, and 10 bases separated the two germline ends. CDR3 in DNA: TGTGCCAGCAGTGAGCAGGGCGGGAATCAGCCCCAGCATTTT. Translation: CASSEQGGNQPQHF.

The rearrangement links TRBV6-5 to TRBJ1-2; 7 bases are shared with TRBD1. Germline loops: CDR1 MNHEY, CDR2 SVGAGI. The CDR3 totals 17 residues. J gave up 1 base and V 7 bases, and 15 bases lay outside the gene matches. CDR3 sequence reads: CASTSRWDRHDNYGYTF. CDR3 coding DNA: TGTGCCAGCACCTCACGCTGGGACAGACACGATAACTATGGCTACACCTTC.

The chain uses TRBV7-2 and TRBJ2-7; D uncertain. Per the germline V gene, CDR1 is SGHTA and CDR2 is FQGNSA. Trimming removed 0 bases from V and 4 bases from J, with 7 bases in between. There are 13 residues in the CDR3. CDR3 sequence (DNA): TGTGCCAGCAGCTTAGCTTTGGGTTACGAGCAGTACTTC. Translation gives CASSLALGYEQYF. Based on the CDR3 plus reference TRBV7-2 and TRBJ2-7, the full variable domain is GAGVSQSPSNKVTEKGKDVELRCDPISGHTALYWYRQSLGQGLEFLIYFQGNSAPDKSGLPSDRFSAERTGGSVSTLTIQRTQQEDSAVYLCASSLALGYEQYFGPGTRLTVT.

This clonotype was detected ten times or more. The genes are TRBV29-1 and TRBJ2-5; 9 nucleotides align to TRBD2. The CDR3 runs 15 residues. Trimming cost V 4 bases and J 1 base; bases outside gene matches: 7. The germline gives CDR1 SQVTM, CDR2 ANQGSEA. The CDR3 sequence: CSVVLAGGTQETQYF. In nucleotides, the CDR3 is TGCAGCGTTGTCTTGGCGGGAGGGACCCAAGAGACCCAGTACTTC.

This clonotype has a count of ten or more. One end of the junction fails to match germline, which may point to a read error. The V and J genes are TRBV27 and TRBJ1-2, with 9 nucleotides matching TRBD1. Germline V gene sequence: CDR1 MNHEY, CDR2 SMNVEV (reference sequence). The CDR3 length is 13 residues. The CDR3 here is CASSFTGGNGHTF. The CDR3 DNA reads as TGTGCCAGCAGTTTCACAGGGGGCAATGGCCACACCTTC.

In regard to this clonotype: Being one base from a much bigger clone, this may be a read error. Given the absence of the conserved phenylalanine or tryptophan at the CDR3 end, a read error is likely. The V call is TRBV7-2, the J call TRBJ1-2; 10 bases agree with TRBD1. CDR3 size: 16 residues. V gave up 2 bases and J gave up 6 bases; unmatched junction bases: 9. Germline CDR1 and CDR2: SGHTA and FQGNSA. The chain's CDR3 is CASSLTPQTGGNGYTI. CDR3 coding DNA: TGTGCCAGCAGCTTAACCCCCCAGACAGGGGGCAATGGCTACACCATC.

The chain carries TRBV7-3 and TRBJ2-2, with 8 bases matching TRBD1. The CDR3 is 16 residues long. V was pared by 4 bases and J by 3 bases, with 7 bases of the junction left unmatched. The V gene's germline CDR1 is SGHTA and CDR2 FQGTGA. The CDR3 sequence is CASSSTGGAHTGELFF. The CDR3 nucleotides read TGTGCCAGCAGCTCCACAGGGGGAGCCCACACCGGGGAGCTGTTTTTT.

The V gene is TRBV3-1, the J gene TRBJ2-1; D ambiguous. The CDR3 covers 13 residues. Germline V lookup: CDR1 LGHDT, CDR2 YNNKEL (reference sequence). The V end was cut by 5 bases, the J end by 9 bases, with 14 bases between. This CDR3 is CASSSRTHGEQFF. The CDR3 DNA reads as TGTGCCAGCAGCTCTCGGACCCATGGTGAGCAGTTCTTC.

This clonotype has at least ten counts. The gene calls are TRBV12-3 or TRBV12-4 and TRBJ1-3; possible D gene TRBD1, 6 bases. The CDR3 totals 14 residues. Between the trimmed V and J ends, which lost 6 bases and 5 bases, there was a span of 14 bases. The CDR3 protein is CASRILGARNTIYF. Here the CDR3 DNA reads TGTGCCAGCAGGATTTTGGGGGCCCGAAACACCATATATTTT.

This clonotype was detected ten times or more. The chain employs TRBV5-1 and TRBJ2-2; possibly TRBD1 for D (6 bases). Trimming pared 3 bases from V and 0 bases from J, leaving 15 bases between. Germline CDR1 reads SGHRS; CDR2 reads YFSETQ. This CDR3 has 17 residues. This CDR3 reads CASSSGSGTTNTGELFF. The CDR3 DNA sequence: TGCGCCAGCAGCTCCGGTTCCGGGACAACGAACACCGGGGAGCTGTTTTTT.

V usage is TRBV19 and J usage is TRBJ2-2; 8 nucleotides align to TRBD2. CDR3 length: 16 amino acids. Germline V gene data show CDR1 as LNHDA and CDR2 as SQIVND (reference sequence). Losses at the gene ends were 4 bases for V and 5 bases for J; bases not matched to a gene: 9. The CDR3: CASSNAGGIYTGELFF. In nucleotides, the CDR3 is TGTGCCAGTAGTAATGCGGGAGGAATTTATACCGGGGAGCTGTTTTTT.

This clonotype was observed many times. The chain employs TRBV10-3 and TRBJ1-1; D is uncertain. Trimming shortened V by 4 bases and J by 1 base, and 7 bases separated the two germline ends. This CDR3 has 13 amino acids. Germline V gives CDR1 ENHRY, CDR2 SYGVKD. As DNA, the CDR3 is TGTGCCATCAGTGCCGGCGAGAACACTGAAGCTTTCTTT. Protein: CAISAGENTEAFF.

Ten or more counts support this clonotype. The genes are TRBV7-8 and TRBJ1-1; tentatively, D is TRBD1 (5 bases). CDR3 length equals 13 residues. V dropped 4 bases and J dropped 7 bases, with 13 bases sitting between them. The germline V gene encodes CDR1 SGHVS and CDR2 FQNEAQ. CDR3 residues: CASSSRPGYEAFF. As DNA, the CDR3 is TGTGCCAGCAGCTCTAGACCAGGGTATGAAGCTTTCTTT.